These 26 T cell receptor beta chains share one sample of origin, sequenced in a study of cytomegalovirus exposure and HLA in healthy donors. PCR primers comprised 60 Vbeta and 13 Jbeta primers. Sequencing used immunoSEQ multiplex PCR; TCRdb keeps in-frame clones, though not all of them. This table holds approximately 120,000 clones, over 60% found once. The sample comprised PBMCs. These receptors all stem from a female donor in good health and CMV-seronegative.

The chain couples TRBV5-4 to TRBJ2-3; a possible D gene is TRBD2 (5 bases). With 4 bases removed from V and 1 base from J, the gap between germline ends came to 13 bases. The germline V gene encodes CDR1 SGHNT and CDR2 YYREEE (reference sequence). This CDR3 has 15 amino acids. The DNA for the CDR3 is TGTGCCAGCAGCCGGACTCCCCTTGGCACAGATACGCAGTATTTT. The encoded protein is CASSRTPLGTDTQYF.

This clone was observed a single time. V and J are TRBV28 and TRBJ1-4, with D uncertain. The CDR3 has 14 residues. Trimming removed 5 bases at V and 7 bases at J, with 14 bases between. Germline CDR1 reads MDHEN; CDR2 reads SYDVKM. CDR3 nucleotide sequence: TGTGCCAGCAGTCCGGGTCTTATTTCTGAAAAACTGTTTTTT. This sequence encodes CASSPGLISEKLFF.

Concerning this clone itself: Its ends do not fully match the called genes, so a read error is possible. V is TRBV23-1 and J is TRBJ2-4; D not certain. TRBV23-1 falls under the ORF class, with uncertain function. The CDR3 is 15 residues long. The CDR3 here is CASSPCDAAKNSQYF. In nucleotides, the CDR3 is TGCGCCAGCAGTCCCTGCGACGCAGCCAAAAACAGTCAGTACTTC.

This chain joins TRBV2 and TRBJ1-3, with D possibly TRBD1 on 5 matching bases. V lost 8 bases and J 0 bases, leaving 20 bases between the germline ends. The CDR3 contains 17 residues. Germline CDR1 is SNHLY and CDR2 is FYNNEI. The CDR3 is CASSRDSGLFSGNTIYF. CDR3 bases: TGTGCCAGCTCCCGGGACTCCGGACTTTTCTCTGGAAACACCATATATTTT. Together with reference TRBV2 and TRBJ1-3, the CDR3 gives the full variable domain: EPEVTQTPSHQVTQMGQEVILRCVPISNHLYFYWYRQILGQKVEFLVSFYNNEISEKSEIFDDQFSVERPDGSNFTLKIRSTKLEDSAMYFCASSRDSGLFSGNTIYFGEGSWLTVV.

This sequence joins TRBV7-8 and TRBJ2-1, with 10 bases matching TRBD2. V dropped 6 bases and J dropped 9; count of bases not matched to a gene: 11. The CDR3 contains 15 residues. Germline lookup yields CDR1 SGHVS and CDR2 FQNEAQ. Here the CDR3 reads CASSSLGSGGFEQFF. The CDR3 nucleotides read TGTGCCAGCAGTTCTCTGGGTAGCGGGGGGTTTGAGCAGTTCTTC.

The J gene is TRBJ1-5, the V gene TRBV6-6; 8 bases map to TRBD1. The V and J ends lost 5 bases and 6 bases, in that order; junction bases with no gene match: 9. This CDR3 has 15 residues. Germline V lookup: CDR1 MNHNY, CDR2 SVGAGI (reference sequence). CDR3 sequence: CASSRTGGSPQPQHF. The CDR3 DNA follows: TGTGCCAGCAGTAGAACAGGGGGTTCCCCTCAGCCCCAGCATTTT.

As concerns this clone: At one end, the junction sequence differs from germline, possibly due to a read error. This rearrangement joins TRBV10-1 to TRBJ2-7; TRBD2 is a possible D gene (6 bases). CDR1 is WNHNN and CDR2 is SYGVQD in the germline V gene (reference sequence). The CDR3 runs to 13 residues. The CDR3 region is CAVGLWPSDEQYF. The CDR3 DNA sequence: TGCGCCGTGGGACTCTGGCCCTCCGACGAGCAGTACTTC.

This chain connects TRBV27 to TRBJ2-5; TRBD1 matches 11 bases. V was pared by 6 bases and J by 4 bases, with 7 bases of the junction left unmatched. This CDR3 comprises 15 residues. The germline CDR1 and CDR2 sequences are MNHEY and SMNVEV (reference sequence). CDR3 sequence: CASRGGQGALETQYF. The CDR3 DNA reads TGTGCCAGCAGAGGAGGACAGGGGGCCCTAGAGACCCAGTACTTC.

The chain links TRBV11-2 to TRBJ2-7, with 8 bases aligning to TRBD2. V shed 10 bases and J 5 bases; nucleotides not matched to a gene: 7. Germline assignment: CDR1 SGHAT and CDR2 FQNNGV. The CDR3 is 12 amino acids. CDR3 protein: CATHGGVNEQYF. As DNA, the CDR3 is TGTGCCACCCACGGGGGGGTCAACGAGCAGTACTTC.

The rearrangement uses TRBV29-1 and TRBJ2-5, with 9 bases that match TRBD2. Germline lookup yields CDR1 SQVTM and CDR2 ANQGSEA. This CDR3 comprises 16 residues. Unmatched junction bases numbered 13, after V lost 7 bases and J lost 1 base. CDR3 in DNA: TGCAGCGCTGTAGCGGGGGCGATCGTATCCCAAGAGACCCAGTACTTC. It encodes CSAVAGAIVSQETQYF.

The CDR3 region is CASRDYRGELRYEQYF. CDR3 DNA: TGTGCCAGCAGAGACTACAGGGGAGAGCTCCGCTACGAGCAGTACTTC. The V gene is TRBV2, the J gene TRBJ2-7, with TRBD1 identical over 7 bases. The CDR3 consists of 16 residues. Germline V gives CDR1 SNHLY, CDR2 FYNNEI. J gave up 3 bases and V 6 bases, and 14 bases lay outside the gene matches.

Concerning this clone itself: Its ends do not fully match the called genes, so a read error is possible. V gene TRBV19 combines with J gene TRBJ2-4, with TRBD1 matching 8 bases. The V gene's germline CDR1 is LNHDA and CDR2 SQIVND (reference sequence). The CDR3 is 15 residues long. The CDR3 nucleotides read TGTGCCAGCCCTTCGACAGGGGAGCCGAAAACCATTCAGTACTTC. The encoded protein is CASPSTGEPKTIQYF.

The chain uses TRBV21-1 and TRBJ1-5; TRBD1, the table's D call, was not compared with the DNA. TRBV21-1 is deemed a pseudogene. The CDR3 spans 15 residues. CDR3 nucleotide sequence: TGTGCCAGCCGAGAGCTACGAGGGGGCTATCAGCCCCAGCATTTT. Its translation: CASRELRGGYQPQHF.

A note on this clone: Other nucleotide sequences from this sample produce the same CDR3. CDR3 in amino acids: CASSLGSGETQYF. In DNA, the CDR3 is TGCGCCAGCAGCTTGGGTAGCGGCGAGACCCAGTACTTC. This sequence joins TRBV5-1 and TRBJ2-5; a possible D gene is TRBD2 (6 bases). V gave up 0 bases and J gave up 5 bases, with 8 bases separating them. Germline CDR1 and CDR2: SGHRS and YFSETQ. CDR3 size: 13 residues.

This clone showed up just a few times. The CDR3 DNA reads as TGTGCCAGCAGGGGGACAGGGCCCTCCTACGAGCAGTACTTC. Protein: CASRGTGPSYEQYF. This rearrangement joins TRBV7-9 to TRBJ2-7, with 9 bases that match TRBD1. Germline assignment: CDR1 SEHNR and CDR2 FQNEAQ (reference sequence). CDR3 length: 14 amino acids. Losses at the gene ends were 6 bases for V and 0 bases for J; bases not matched to a gene: 3.

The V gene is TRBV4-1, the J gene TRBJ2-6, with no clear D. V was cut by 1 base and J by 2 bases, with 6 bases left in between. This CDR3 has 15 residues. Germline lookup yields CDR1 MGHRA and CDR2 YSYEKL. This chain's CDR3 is CASSQVPAGANVLTF. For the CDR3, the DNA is TGCGCCAGCAGCCAAGTACCGGCTGGGGCCAACGTCCTGACTTTC.

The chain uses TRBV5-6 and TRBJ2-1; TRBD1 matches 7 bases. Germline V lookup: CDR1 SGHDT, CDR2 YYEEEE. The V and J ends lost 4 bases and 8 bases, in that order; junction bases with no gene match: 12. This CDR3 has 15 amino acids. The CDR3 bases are TGTGCCAGCAGCCCTGACCGACAGGGAGCGGATGAGCAGTTCTTC. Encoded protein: CASSPDRQGADEQFF.

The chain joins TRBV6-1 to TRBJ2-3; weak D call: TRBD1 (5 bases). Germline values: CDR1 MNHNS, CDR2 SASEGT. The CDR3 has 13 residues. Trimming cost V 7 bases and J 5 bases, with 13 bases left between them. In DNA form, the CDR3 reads TGTGCCAGCATGCCCAACCAGGGAGATACGCAGTATTTT. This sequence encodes CASMPNQGDTQYF.

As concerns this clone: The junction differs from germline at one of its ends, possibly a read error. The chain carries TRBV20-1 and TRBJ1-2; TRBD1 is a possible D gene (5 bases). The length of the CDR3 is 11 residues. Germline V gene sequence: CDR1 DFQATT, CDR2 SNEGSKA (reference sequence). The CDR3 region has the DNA TGCAGTGCTAGAGATCTGCGGGACGTGGGATTC. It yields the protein CSARDLRDVGF.

The DNA of the CDR3 is TGTGCCAGCAGGGGAGACAGGGGGCGCTTCGATGAAAAACTGTTTTTT. Encoded protein: CASRGDRGRFDEKLFF. This chain uses TRBV2 with TRBJ1-4; TRBD1 agrees at 10 bases. The CDR3 covers 16 residues. Trimming took 6 bases from V and 6 from J; bases not matched to a gene: 10. Per germline, CDR1 SNHLY and CDR2 FYNNEI.

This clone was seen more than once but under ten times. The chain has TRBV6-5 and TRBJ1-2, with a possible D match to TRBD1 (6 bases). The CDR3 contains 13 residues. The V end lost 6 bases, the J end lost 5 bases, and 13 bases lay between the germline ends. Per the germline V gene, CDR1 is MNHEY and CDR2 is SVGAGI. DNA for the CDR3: TGTGCCAGCAGCCTGGACAGTCGGTATGGCTACACCTTC. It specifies CASSLDSRYGYTF.

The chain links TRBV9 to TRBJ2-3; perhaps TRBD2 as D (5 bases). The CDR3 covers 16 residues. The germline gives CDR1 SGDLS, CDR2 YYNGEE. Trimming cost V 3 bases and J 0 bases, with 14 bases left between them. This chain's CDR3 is CASSAEGRTSTDTQYF. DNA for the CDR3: TGTGCCAGCAGCGCCGAAGGGCGGACTAGCACAGATACGCAGTATTTT.

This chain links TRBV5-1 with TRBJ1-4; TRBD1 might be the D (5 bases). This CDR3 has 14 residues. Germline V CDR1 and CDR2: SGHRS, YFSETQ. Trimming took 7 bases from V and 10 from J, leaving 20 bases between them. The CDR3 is CASAKTETRGKLFF. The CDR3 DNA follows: TGCGCCAGCGCAAAGACAGAAACAAGGGGAAAACTGTTTTTT.

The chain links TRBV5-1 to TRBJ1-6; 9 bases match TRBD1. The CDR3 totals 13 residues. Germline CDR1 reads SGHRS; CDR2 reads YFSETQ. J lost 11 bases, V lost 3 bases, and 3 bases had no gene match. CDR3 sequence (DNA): TGCGCCAGCAGCTCGGGACAGGGAACACCCCTCCACTTT. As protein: CASSSGQGTPLHF.

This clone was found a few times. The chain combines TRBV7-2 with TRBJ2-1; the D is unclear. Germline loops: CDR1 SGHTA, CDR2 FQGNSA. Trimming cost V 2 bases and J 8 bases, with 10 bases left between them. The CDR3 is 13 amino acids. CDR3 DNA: TGTGCCAGCAGCTTATCGCACGGAGATGAGCAGTTCTTC. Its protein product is CASSLSHGDEQFF.

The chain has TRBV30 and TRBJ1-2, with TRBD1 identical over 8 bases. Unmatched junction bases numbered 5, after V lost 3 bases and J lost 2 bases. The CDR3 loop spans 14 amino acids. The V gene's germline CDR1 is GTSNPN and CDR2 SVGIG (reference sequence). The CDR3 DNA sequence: TGTGCCTGGAGCGGACAGGGAAAGAACTATGGCTACACCTTC. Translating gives CAWSGQGKNYGYTF.